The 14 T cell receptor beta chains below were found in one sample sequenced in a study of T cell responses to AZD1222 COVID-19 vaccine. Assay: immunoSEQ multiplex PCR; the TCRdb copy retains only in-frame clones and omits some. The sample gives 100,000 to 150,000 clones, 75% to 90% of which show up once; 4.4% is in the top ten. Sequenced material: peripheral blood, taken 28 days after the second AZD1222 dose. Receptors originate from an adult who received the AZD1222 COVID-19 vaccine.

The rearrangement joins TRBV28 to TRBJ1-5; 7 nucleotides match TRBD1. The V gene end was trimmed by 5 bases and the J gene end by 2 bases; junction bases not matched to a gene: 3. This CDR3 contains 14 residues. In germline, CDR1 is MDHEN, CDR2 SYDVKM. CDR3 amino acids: CASSVGGGNQPQHF. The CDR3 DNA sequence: TGTGCCAGCAGTGTAGGGGGCGGCAATCAGCCCCAGCATTTT.

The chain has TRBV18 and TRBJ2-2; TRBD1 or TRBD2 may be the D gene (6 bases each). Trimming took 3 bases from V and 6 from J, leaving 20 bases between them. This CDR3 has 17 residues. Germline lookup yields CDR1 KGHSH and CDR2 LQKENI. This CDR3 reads CASSPSGHFGGAGELFF. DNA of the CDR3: TGTGCCAGCTCACCCTCGGGACACTTCGGAGGGGCCGGGGAGCTGTTTTTT.

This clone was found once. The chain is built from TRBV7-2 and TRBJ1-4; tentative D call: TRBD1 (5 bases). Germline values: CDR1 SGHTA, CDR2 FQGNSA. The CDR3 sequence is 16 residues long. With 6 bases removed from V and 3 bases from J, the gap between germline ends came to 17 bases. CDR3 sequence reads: CASRPPGAGPNEKLFF. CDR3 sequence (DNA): TGTGCCAGCAGGCCCCCCGGGGCAGGGCCTAATGAAAAACTGTTTTTT. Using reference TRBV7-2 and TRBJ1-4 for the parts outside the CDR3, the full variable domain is GAGVSQSPSNKVTEKGKDVELRCDPISGHTALYWYRQSLGQGLEFLIYFQGNSAPDKSGLPSDRFSAERTGGSVSTLTIQRTQQEDSAVYLCASRPPGAGPNEKLFFGSGTQLSVL.

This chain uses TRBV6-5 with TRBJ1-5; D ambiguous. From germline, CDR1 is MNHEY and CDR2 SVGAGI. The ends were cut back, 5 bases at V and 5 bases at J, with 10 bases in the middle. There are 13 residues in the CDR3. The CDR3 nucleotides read TGTGCCAGCAGTACAACACCTGATCAGCCCCAGCATTTT. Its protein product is CASSTTPDQPQHF.

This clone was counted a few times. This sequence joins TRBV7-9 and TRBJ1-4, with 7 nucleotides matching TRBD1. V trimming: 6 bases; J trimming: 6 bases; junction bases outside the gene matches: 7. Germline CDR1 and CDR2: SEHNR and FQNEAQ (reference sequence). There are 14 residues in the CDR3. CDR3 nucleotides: TGTGCCAGCAGTCCTCAGGGGGAGGATGAAAAACTGTTTTTT. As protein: CASSPQGEDEKLFF.

CDR3 in DNA: TGTGCCAGCAGGCGTGGGCCACAAGAGACCCAGTACTTC. It yields the protein CASRRGPQETQYF. The chain is built from TRBV7-8 and TRBJ2-5; D not resolved. Germline V lookup: CDR1 SGHVS, CDR2 FQNEAQ. The ends were cut back, 6 bases at V and 2 bases at J, with 10 bases in the middle. The CDR3 runs 13 residues.

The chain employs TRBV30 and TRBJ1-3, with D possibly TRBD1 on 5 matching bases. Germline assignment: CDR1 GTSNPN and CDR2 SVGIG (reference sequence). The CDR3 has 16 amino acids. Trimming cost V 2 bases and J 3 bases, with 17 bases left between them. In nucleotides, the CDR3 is TGTGCCTGGAGTACCGGGGCGGGTATAAGTGGAAACACCATATATTTT. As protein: CAWSTGAGISGNTIYF.

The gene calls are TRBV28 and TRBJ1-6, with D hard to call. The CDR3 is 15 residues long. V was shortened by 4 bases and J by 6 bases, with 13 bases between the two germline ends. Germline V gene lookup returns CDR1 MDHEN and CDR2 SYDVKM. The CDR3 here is CASSSHRGPNSPLHF. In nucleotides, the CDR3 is TGTGCCAGCAGTTCCCATCGAGGGCCTAATTCACCCCTCCACTTT. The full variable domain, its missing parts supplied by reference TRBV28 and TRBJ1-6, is DVKVTQSSRYLVKRTGEKVFLECVQDMDHENMFWYRQDPGLGLRLIYFSYDVKMKEKGDIPEGYSVSREKKERFSLILESASTNQTSMYLCASSSHRGPNSPLHFGNGTRLTVT.

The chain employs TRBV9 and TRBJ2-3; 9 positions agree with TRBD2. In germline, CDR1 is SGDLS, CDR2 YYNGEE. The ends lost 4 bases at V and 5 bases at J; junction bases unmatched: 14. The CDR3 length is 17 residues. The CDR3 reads CASSSRGGELAGDTQYF. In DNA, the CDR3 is TGTGCCAGCAGCTCCCGAGGCGGGGAACTAGCGGGAGATACGCAGTATTTT.

The CDR3 loop is CASAGGGYGYTF. CDR3 coding DNA: TGTGCCAGCGCTGGGGGCGGCTATGGCTACACCTTC. The chain couples TRBV7-2 to TRBJ1-2; TRBD1 might be the D (6 bases). V lost 8 bases, J lost 4 bases, and 11 bases lay in between. The CDR3 length is 12 residues. CDR1 SGHTA and CDR2 FQGNSA come from the germline V gene.

The CDR3 here is CASSTGQDIGNQPQHF. The CDR3 DNA reads TGTGCCAGCAGCACAGGACAGGACATAGGCAATCAGCCCCAGCATTTT. The chain links TRBV5-8 to TRBJ1-5; 7 bases match TRBD1. Germline loops: CDR1 SGHTS, CDR2 YDEGEE. This CDR3 has 16 amino acids. After removal of 4 bases from V and 2 bases from J, the junction contained 9 bases not matched to a gene.

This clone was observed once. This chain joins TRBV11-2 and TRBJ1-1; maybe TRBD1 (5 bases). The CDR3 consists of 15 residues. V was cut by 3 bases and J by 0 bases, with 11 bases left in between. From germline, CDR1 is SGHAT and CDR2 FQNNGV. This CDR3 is CASSFQGTLNTEAFF. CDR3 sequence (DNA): TGTGCCAGCAGCTTCCAGGGCACGTTGAACACTGAAGCTTTCTTT.

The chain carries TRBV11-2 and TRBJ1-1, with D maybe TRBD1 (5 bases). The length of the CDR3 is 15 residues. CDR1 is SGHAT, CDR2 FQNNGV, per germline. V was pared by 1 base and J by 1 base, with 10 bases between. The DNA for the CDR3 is TGTGCCAGCAGCTTAGCAGGGATTGGGAACACTGAAGCTTTCTTT. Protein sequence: CASSLAGIGNTEAFF.

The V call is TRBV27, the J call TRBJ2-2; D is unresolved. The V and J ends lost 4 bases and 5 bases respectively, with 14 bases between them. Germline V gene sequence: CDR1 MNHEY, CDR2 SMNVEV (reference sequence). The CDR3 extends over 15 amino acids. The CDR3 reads CASSSRTGGTGELFF. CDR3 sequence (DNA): TGTGCCAGCAGTTCCCGGACGGGTGGTACCGGGGAGCTGTTTTTT.